The next 18 T cell receptor beta chains were all read from a single sample in a study of T cell responses to AZD1222 COVID-19 vaccine. TCRdb's table, derived via immunoSEQ multiplex PCR, lists solely in-frame clones and lacks some. The sample has about 92,000 clones; roughly nine tenths are singletons. The starting material was peripheral blood, obtained on day 0 of AZD1222 vaccination. These receptor sequences come from an adult in good health.

There are a few counts of this clone. The V gene is TRBV5-4, the J gene TRBJ1-6, with a tentative D call TRBD1 (5 bases). V lost 9 bases to trimming and J lost 5 bases, with 12 bases between them. Germline lookup yields CDR1 SGHNT and CDR2 YYREEE (reference sequence). This CDR3 spans 13 amino acids. In DNA, the CDR3 is TGTGCCACCGAGAGGGACGATAATTCACCCCTCCACTTT. Translated: CATERDDNSPLHF.

The rearrangement uses TRBV11-3 and TRBJ2-1; 7 positions agree with TRBD1. The J segment lost 6 bases and the V segment lost 3 bases, leaving 8 bases of the junction unmatched. Germline values: CDR1 SGHNT, CDR2 YENEEA. The CDR3 loop spans 15 amino acids. The CDR3 here is CASSFSGQNLNEQFF. The CDR3 DNA reads TGTGCCAGCAGCTTCTCGGGACAGAACCTCAATGAGCAGTTCTTC. The complete variable domain, with remaining parts taken from reference TRBV11-3 and TRBJ2-1, reads EAGVVQSPRYKIIEKKQPVAFWCNPISGHNTLYWYLQNLGQGPELLIRYENEEAVDDSQLPKDRFSAERLKGVDSTLKIQPAELGDSAVYLCASSFSGQNLNEQFFGPGTRLTVL.

As regards this clone: Additional DNA sequences in this sample encode the identical CDR3. V is TRBV3-1 (or the pseudogene TRBV3-2) and J is TRBJ1-3; D is uncertain. Germline-derived CDR1 and CDR2 are LGHDT and YNNKEL (reference sequence). V was pared by 1 base and J by 2 bases, with 0 bases between. The CDR3 is 12 amino acids. CDR3 coding DNA: TGTGCCAGCAGCCAAGCTGGAAACACCATATATTTT. Amino acid sequence: CASSQAGNTIYF.

This clone has just a few counts. The V and J genes are TRBV15 and TRBJ2-1; 10 bases line up with TRBD2. J was trimmed by 9 bases and V by 2 bases; bases with no gene match: 7. The V gene's germline CDR1 is LNHNV and CDR2 YYDKDF (reference sequence). The CDR3 has 15 amino acids. CDR3 protein: CATSRRTSGGGEQFF. CDR3 nucleotides: TGTGCCACCAGCAGACGGACTAGCGGTGGTGGTGAGCAGTTCTTC.

In regard to this clone: Relative to the germline gene, one junction end is altered; a read error may explain this. The chain couples TRBV5-1 to TRBJ2-7; 7 nucleotides align to TRBD1. Germline lookup yields CDR1 SGHRS and CDR2 YFSETQ. There are 15 residues in the CDR3. Written as DNA, the CDR3 is TGCGCCAGCAGCTTACAGGGGCCACCCACCTACGAGCAGCACTTC. This sequence encodes CASSLQGPPTYEQHF. The full variable domain, with the rest looked up from reference TRBV5-1 and TRBJ2-7, is KAGVTQTPRYLIKTRGQQVTLSCSPISGHRSVSWYQQTPGQGLQFLFEYFSETQRNKGNFPGRFSGRQFSNSRSEMNVSTLELGDSALYLCASSLQGPPTYEQHFGPGTRLTVT.

This CDR3 is CASSETGTRNTGELFF. In DNA, the CDR3 is TGTGCCAGCAGCGAAACCGGGACTAGGAACACCGGGGAGCTGTTTTTT. The V and J genes are TRBV9 and TRBJ2-2; TRBD2 aligns across 8 bases. The CDR3 covers 16 residues. Germline V gene sequence: CDR1 SGDLS, CDR2 YYNGEE. V lost 3 bases, J lost 1 base, and 5 bases stayed unmatched.

This chain joins TRBV11-3 and TRBJ2-3, with TRBD2 identical over 8 bases. Germline V gene sequence: CDR1 SGHNT, CDR2 YENEEA. This CDR3 is 14 amino acids long. J gave up 6 bases and V 5 bases, and 7 bases lay outside the gene matches. CDR3 residues: CASSPSGGGDTQYF. Here the CDR3 DNA reads TGTGCCAGCAGCCCGAGCGGGGGTGGGGATACGCAGTATTTT. Looking up the rest from reference TRBV11-3 and TRBJ2-3 gives the full variable domain: EAGVVQSPRYKIIEKKQPVAFWCNPISGHNTLYWYLQNLGQGPELLIRYENEEAVDDSQLPKDRFSAERLKGVDSTLKIQPAELGDSAVYLCASSPSGGGDTQYFGPGTRLTVL.

The gene calls are TRBV29-1 and TRBJ2-7; perhaps TRBD2 as D (5 bases). V lost 6 bases to trimming and J lost 1 base, with 10 bases between them. This CDR3 is 12 amino acids long. Germline V gene lookup returns CDR1 SQVTM and CDR2 ANQGSEA. CDR3: CSVIRGSYEQYF. For the CDR3, the DNA is TGCAGCGTAATCCGCGGGTCCTACGAGCAGTACTTC.

The chain couples TRBV2 to TRBJ1-2; the D gene is possibly TRBD1 (5 bases). Trimming pared 5 bases from V and 14 bases from J, leaving 18 bases between. The CDR3 contains 12 residues. Germline CDR1 and CDR2: SNHLY and FYNNEI. CDR3 bases: TGTGCCAGCAGTCCCGACATGGGGGGACTTACCTTC. It is translated as CASSPDMGGLTF. The whole variable domain, filled in from reference TRBV2 and TRBJ1-2, reads EPEVTQTPSHQVTQMGQEVILRCVPISNHLYFYWYRQILGQKVEFLVSFYNNEISEKSEIFDDQFSVERPDGSNFTLKIRSTKLEDSAMYFCASSPDMGGLTFGSGTRLTVV.

The J gene is TRBJ1-4, the V gene TRBV5-1; 7 bases line up with TRBD1. The CDR3 spans 16 residues. The V and J ends lost 4 bases and 0 bases, in that order; junction bases with no gene match: 6. From germline, CDR1 is SGHRS and CDR2 YFSETQ. Written as DNA, the CDR3 is TGCGCCAGCAGCCCGGGACAGCCTGCAACTAATGAAAAACTGTTTTTT. This gives the protein CASSPGQPATNEKLFF. The full variable domain, rest sourced from reference TRBV5-1 and TRBJ1-4, is KAGVTQTPRYLIKTRGQQVTLSCSPISGHRSVSWYQQTPGQGLQFLFEYFSETQRNKGNFPGRFSGRQFSNSRSEMNVSTLELGDSALYLCASSPGQPATNEKLFFGSGTQLSVL.

The chain's CDR3 is CASRALDRDHQPQHF. CDR3 sequence (DNA): TGTGCCAGCAGGGCTTTGGACAGGGATCATCAGCCCCAGCATTTT. The J gene is TRBJ1-5, the V gene TRBV28; 8 positions match TRBD1. The CDR3 totals 15 residues. CDR1 MDHEN and CDR2 SYDVKM come from the germline V gene. The V segment lost 6 bases and the J segment 5 bases; nucleotides outside the gene matches: 9.

The chain carries TRBV9 and TRBJ2-3; no clear D. The length of the CDR3 is 15 residues. Germline CDR1 SGDLS, CDR2 YYNGEE. V shed 0 bases and J shed 1 base, with 9 bases lying between them. The CDR3 DNA is TGTGCCAGCAGCGTAGGGGTAGGGCGCACAGATACGCAGTATTTT. Translating gives CASSVGVGRTDTQYF.

V usage is TRBV7-9 and J usage is TRBJ1-4; D possibly corresponds to TRBD1 (6 bases). The CDR3 is made up of 15 amino acids. In germline, CDR1 is SEHNR, CDR2 FQNEAQ (reference sequence). Trimming shortened V by 3 bases and J by 5 bases, and 13 bases separated the two germline ends. In DNA, the CDR3 is TGTGCCAGCAGCTTTCAAGGGGGGGAAAATGAAAAACTGTTTTTT. It is translated as CASSFQGGENEKLFF.

This chain joins TRBV10-3 and TRBJ1-5, with a tentative D call TRBD1 (5 bases). Germline V gene lookup returns CDR1 ENHRY and CDR2 SYGVKD. The CDR3 totals 14 residues. V lost 5 bases, J lost 5 bases, and 13 bases lay in between. The DNA for the CDR3 is TGTGCCATCAGTCCGCAGGGAGGGGATCAGCCCCAGCATTTT. Its protein product is CAISPQGGDQPQHF.

The rearrangement joins TRBV12-5 to TRBJ1-2; the match to TRBD1 covers 7 bases. The CDR3 covers 15 residues. Germline values: CDR1 LGHNT, CDR2 FRNRAP. Germline trimming cut 5 bases from V and 8 bases from J; bases unmatched to any gene: 14. CDR3 protein: CASGAALGQAGGYTF. For the CDR3, the DNA is TGTGCTAGTGGTGCGGCACTTGGACAGGCTGGGGGCTACACCTTC.

The chain is built from TRBV2 and TRBJ2-7, with D perhaps matching TRBD1 or TRBD2 (6 bases each). Germline assignment: CDR1 SNHLY and CDR2 FYNNEI. V gave up 6 bases and J gave up 1 base, with 13 bases separating them. This CDR3 spans 14 amino acids. CDR3 coding DNA: TGTGCCAGCAGGGAGGGGGGCAGATCCTACGAGCAGTACTTC. Protein product: CASREGGRSYEQYF.

V usage is TRBV19 and J usage is TRBJ1-5; D is uncertain. The CDR3 consists of 15 residues. V lost 4 bases to trimming and J lost 4 bases, with 14 bases between them. Germline loops: CDR1 LNHDA, CDR2 SQIVND (reference sequence). The CDR3 region is CASSSRPSGNQPQHF. CDR3 nucleotide sequence: TGTGCCAGTAGTAGTCGCCCATCTGGGAATCAGCCCCAGCATTTT. The full variable domain, with the rest looked up from reference TRBV19 and TRBJ1-5, is DGGITQSPKYLFRKEGQNVTLSCEQNLNHDAMYWYRQDPGQGLRLIYYSQIVNDFQKGDIAEGYSVSREKKESFPLTVTSAQKNPTAFYLCASSSRPSGNQPQHFGDGTRLSIL.

The chain joins TRBV5-4 to TRBJ2-7; D remains unclear. Trimming left V 0 bases short and J 5 bases short, with 9 bases between. The CDR3 has 13 amino acids. Germline V gene sequence: CDR1 SGHNT, CDR2 YYREEE (reference sequence). CDR3 region: CASSLESLHEQYF. In DNA form, the CDR3 reads TGTGCCAGCAGCTTGGAGTCCCTGCACGAGCAGTACTTC. Complete variable domain (other parts from reference TRBV5-4 and TRBJ2-7): ETGVTQSPTHLIKTRGQQVTLRCSSQSGHNTVSWYQQALGQGPQFIFQYYREEENGRGNFPPRFSGLQFPNYSSELNVNALELDDSALYLCASSLESLHEQYFGPGTRLTVT.